The TCR beta chain under discussion was sequenced for a study of T cell clones after liver transplantation. Study background: Blood was drawn pre-transplant, before withdrawal, and after full or failed withdrawal. Study observations and caveats: Graft donor-reactive T cells possibly entered the graft instead of undergoing deletion.

TCRdb keeps only in-frame clones here, not all; method: immunoSEQ multiplex PCR. The sample has 95,000 to 110,000 clones, around four fifths seen once. This clone was found once. The antigen is not known. V shed 5 bases and J 5 bases; nucleotides not matched to a gene: 7. Germline V gives CDR1 MNHEY, CDR2 SVGAGI. The CDR3 spans 15 residues. This sequence was found in a human donor who received a liver transplant. The sequencing used CD4+ T cells from blood, collected before liver transplant. The chain couples TRBV6-5 to TRBJ2-1, with 9 positions matching TRBD1. This CDR3 reads CASSNDRDRDNEQFF. The DNA of the CDR3 is TGTGCCAGCAGTAATGACCGGGACAGGGACAATGAGCAGTTCTTC.